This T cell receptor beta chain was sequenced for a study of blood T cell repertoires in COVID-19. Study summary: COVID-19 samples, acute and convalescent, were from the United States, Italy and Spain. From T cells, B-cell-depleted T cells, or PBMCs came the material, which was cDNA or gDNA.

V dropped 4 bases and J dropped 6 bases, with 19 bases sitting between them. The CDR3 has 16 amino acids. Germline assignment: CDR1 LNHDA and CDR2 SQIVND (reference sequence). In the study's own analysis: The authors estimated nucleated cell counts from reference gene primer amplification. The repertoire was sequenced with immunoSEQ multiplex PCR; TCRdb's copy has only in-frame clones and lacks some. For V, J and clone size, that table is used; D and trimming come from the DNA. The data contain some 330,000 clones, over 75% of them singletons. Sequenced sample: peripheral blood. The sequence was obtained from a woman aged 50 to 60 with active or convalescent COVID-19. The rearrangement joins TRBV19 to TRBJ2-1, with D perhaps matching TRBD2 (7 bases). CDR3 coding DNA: TGTGCCAGTAGTACTTACACTAGGAGGGGGGGCAATGAGCAGTTCTTC. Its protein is CASSTYTRRGGNEQFF.